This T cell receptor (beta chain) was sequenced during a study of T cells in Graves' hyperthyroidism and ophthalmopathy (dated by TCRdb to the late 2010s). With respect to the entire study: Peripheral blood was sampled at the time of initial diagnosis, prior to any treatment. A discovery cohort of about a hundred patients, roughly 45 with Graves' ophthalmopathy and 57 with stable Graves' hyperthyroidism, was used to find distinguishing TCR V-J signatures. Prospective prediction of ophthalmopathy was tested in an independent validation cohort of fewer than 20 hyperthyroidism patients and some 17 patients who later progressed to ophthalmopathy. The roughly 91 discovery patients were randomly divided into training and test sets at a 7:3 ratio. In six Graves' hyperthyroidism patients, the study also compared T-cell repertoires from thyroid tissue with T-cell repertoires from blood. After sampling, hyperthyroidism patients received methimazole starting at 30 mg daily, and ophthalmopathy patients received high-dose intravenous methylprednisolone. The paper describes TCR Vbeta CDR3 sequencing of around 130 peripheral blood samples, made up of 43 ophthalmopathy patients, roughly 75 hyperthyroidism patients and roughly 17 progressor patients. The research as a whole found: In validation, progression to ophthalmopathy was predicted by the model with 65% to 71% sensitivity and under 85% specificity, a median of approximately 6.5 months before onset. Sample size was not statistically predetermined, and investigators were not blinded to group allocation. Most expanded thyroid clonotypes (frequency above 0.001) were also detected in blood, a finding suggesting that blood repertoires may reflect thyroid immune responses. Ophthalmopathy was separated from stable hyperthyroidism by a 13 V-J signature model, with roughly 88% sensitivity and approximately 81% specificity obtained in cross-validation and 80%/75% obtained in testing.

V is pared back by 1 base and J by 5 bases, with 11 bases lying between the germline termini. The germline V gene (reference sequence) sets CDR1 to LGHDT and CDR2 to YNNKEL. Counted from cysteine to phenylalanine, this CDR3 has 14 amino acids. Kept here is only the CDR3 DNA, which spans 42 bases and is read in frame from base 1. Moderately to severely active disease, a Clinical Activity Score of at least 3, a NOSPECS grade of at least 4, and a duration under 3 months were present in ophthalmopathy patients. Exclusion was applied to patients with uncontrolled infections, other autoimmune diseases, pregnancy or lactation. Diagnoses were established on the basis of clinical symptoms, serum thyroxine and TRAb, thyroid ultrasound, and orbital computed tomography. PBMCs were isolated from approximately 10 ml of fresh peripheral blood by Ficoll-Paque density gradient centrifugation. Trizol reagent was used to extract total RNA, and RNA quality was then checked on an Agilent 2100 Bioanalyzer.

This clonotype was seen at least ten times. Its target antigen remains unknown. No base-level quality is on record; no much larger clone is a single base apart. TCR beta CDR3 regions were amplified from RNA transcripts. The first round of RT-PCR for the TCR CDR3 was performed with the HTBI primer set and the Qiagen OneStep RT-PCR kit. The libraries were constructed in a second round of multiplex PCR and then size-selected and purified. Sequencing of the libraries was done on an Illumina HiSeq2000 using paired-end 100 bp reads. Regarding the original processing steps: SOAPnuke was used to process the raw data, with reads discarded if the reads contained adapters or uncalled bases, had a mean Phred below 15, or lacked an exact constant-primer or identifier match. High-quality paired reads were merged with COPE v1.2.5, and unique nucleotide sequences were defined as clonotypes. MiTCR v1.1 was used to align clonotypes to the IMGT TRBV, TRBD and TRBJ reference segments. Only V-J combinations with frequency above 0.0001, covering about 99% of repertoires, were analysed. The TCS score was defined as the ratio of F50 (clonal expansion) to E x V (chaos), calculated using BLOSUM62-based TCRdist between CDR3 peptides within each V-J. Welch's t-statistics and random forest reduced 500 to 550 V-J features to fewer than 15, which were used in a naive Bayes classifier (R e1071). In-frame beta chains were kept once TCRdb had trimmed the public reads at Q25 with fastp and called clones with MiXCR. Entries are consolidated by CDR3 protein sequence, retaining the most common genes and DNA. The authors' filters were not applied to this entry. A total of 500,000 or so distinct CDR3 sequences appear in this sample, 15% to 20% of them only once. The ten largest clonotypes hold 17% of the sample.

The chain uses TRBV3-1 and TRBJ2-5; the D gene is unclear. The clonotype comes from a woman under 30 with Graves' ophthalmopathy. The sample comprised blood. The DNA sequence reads TGTGCCAGCAGCCAAGGACCGACGCGGGAGACCCAGTACTTC. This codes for CASSQGPTRETQYF.